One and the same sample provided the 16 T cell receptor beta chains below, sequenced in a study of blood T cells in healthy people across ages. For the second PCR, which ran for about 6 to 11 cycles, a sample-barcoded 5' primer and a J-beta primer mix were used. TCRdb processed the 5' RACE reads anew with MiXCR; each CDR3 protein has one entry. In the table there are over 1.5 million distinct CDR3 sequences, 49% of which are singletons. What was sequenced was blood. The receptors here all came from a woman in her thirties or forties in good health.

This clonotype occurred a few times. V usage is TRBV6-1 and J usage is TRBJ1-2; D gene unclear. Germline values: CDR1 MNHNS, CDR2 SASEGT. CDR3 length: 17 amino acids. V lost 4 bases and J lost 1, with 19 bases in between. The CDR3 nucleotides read TGTGCCAGCAGTGGTGCCCCTACCTCGACGGATAACTATGGCTACACCTTC. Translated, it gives CASSGAPTSTDNYGYTF.

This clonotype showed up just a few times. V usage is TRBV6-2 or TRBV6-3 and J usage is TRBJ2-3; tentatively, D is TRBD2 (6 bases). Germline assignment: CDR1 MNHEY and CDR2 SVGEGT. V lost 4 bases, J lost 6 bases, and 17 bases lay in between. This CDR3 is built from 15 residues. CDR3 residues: CASSWPGRSWDTQYF. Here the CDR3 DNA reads TGTGCCAGCAGTTGGCCGGGGAGGTCTTGGGATACGCAGTATTTT.

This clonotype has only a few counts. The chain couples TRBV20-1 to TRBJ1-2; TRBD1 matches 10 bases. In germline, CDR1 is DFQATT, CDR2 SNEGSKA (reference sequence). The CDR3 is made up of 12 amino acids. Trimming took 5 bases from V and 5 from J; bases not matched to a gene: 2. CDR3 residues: CSAGTGEYGYTF. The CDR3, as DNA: TGCAGTGCTGGGACAGGGGAATATGGCTACACCTTC.

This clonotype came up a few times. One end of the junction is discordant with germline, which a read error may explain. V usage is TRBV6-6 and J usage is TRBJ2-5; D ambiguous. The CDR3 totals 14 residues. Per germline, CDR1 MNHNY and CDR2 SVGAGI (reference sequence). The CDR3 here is CASSYSDVGETQYF. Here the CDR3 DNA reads TGTGCCAGTAGTTACTCGGACGTGGGAGAGACCCAGTACTTC.

The CDR3 DNA follows: TGTGCCACCAGCAGCGTTACAGGGACTCAAGAGACCCAGTACTTC. Its protein product is CATSSVTGTQETQYF. J is TRBJ2-5 and V is TRBV15; D assignment may be TRBD1 or TRBD2 (6 bases each). The ends were cut back, 3 bases at V and 2 bases at J, with 13 bases in the middle. Germline V gene sequence: CDR1 LNHNV, CDR2 YYDKDF (reference sequence). This CDR3 comprises 15 residues. The whole variable domain, remainder taken from reference TRBV15 and TRBJ2-5, is DAMVIQNPRYQVTQFGKPVTLSCSQTLNHNVMYWYQQKSSQAPKLLFHYYDKDFNNEADTPDNFQSRRPNTSFCFLDIRSPGLGDTAMYLCATSSVTGTQETQYFGPGTRLLVL.

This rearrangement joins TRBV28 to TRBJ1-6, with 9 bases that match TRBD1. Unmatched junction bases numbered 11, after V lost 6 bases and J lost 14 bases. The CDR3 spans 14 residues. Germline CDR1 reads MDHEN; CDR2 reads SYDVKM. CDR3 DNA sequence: TGTGCCAGCAGCCTCGGGACAGGGCAACTGACCCTCCACTTT. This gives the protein CASSLGTGQLTLHF.

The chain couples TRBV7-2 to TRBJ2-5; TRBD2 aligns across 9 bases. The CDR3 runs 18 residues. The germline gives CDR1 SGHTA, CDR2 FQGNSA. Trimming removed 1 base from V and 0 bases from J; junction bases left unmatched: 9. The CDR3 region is CASSLGSSGGRHQETQYF. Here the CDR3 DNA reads TGTGCCAGCAGCTTAGGGAGTAGCGGGGGCCGTCACCAAGAGACCCAGTACTTC.

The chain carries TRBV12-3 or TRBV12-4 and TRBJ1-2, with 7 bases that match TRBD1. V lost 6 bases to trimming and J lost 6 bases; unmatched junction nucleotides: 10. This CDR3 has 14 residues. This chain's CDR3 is CASRQQGRVHGYTF. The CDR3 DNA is TGTGCCAGCAGACAACAGGGGCGGGTCCATGGCTACACCTTC.

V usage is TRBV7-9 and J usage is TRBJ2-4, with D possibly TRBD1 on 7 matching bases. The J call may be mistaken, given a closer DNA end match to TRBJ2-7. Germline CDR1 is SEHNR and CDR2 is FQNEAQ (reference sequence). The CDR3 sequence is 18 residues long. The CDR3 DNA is TGTGCCAGCAGCCCCGGGACAGAGCTTCAGGGGAGGAACTACGAGCAGTACTTC. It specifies CASSPGTELQGRNYEQYF.

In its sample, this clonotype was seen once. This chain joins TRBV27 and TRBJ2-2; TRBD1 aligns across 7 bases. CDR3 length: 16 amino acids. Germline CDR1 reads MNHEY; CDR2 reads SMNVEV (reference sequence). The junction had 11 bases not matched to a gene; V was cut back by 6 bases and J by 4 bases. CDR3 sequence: CASRGFTGVGTGELFF. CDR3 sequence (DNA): TGTGCCAGCAGGGGGTTTACAGGGGTTGGCACCGGGGAGCTGTTTTTT.

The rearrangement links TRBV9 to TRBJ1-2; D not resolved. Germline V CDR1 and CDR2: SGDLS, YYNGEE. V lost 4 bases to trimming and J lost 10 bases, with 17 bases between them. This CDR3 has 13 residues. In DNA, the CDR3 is TGTGCCAGCAGCCTCTCAAGTCGTTGGGTCTACACCTTC. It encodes CASSLSSRWVYTF.

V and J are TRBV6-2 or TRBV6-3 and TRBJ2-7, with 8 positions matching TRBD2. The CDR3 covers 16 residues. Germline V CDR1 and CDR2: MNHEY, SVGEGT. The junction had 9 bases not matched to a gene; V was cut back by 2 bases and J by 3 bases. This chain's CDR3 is CASSYPVAGTHYEQYF. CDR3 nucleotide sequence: TGTGCCAGCAGTTACCCAGTAGCGGGGACCCACTACGAGCAGTACTTC.

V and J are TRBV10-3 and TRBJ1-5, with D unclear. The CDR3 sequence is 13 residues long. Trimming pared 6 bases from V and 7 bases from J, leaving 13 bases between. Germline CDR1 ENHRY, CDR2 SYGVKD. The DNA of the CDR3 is TGTGCCATCAGGCCGGACGCCTGGCAGCCCCAGCATTTT. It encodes CAIRPDAWQPQHF.

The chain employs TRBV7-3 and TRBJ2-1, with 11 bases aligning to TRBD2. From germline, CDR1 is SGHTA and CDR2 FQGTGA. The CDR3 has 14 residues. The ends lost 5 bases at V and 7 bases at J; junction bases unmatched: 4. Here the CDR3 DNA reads TGTGCCAGCAGCAATAGCGGGGGGGCAAATGAGCAGTTCTTC. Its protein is CASSNSGGANEQFF.

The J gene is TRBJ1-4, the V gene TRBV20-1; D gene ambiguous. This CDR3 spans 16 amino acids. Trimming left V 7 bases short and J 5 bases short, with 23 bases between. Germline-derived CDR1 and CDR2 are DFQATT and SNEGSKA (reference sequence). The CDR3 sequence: CSVPRPAGIGNEKLFF. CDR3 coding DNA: TGCAGTGTCCCTCGGCCAGCTGGTATTGGAAATGAAAAACTGTTTTTT.

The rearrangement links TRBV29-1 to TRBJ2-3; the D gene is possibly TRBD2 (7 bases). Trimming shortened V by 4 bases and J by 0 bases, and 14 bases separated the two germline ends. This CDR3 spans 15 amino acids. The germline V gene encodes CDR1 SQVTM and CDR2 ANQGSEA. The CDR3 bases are TGCAGCGTTGCAGGCGGGGGACATAGCACAGATACGCAGTATTTT. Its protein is CSVAGGGHSTDTQYF.